This T cell receptor beta chain appears in the sequencing data of a study of T cell responses to AZD1222 COVID-19 vaccine. Overall study: Second-dose schedules of about 4 or about 12 weeks were combined.

Sequencing was performed with immunoSEQ multiplex PCR; in TCRdb, only in-frame clones are kept and a portion is missing. The sample lists tens of thousands of clones, 75% to 90% seen once, with over 1% in the top ten. Study-wide findings and caveats: Every sample of the repertoires postdated the peak T cell response. Increased Spike-specific TCR breadth and depth were observed after two AZD1222 doses. Researchers report vaccine-associated CD4 TCRs spanning spike, with dominance at 160-218 and 743-854.

V shed 4 bases and J shed 2 bases, with 7 bases lying between them. This CDR3 has 13 amino acids. Germline V gene lookup returns CDR1 ENHRY and CDR2 SYGVKD. Concerning this clone: Its target is not known.

The sequence derives from an adult in good health. The V call is TRBV10-3, the J call TRBJ2-3; D gene ambiguous. Source: peripheral blood, taken on day 0 of AZD1222 vaccination. The CDR3 region is CAISGTLTDTQYF. The CDR3 DNA is TGTGCCATCAGTGGGACCCTCACAGATACGCAGTATTTT.